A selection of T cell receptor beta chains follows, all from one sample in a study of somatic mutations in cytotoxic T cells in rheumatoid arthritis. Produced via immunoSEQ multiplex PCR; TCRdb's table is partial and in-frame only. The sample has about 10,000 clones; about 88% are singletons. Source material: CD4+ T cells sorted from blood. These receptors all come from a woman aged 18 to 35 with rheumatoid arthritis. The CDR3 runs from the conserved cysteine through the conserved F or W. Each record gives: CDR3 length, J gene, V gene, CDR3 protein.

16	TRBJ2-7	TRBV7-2	CASSLGGSWSSYEQYF
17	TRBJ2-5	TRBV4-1	CASSQDGSGGTQETQYF
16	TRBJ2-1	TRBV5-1	CASSTSDRSSYNEQFF
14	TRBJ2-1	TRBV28	CASKATDTYNEQFF
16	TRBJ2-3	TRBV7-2	CASSLRGGKNADTQYF
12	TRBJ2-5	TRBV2	CASTEGGETQYF
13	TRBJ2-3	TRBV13	CASSSVGTDTQYF
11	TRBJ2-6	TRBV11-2	CASSSINVLTF
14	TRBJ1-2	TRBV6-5	CASSYYGGSGGYTF
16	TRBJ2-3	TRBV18	CASSLMTSGGTDTQYF
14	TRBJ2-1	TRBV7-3	CASSYRAGYNEQFF
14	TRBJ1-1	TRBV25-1	CASSEAGMGLEAFF
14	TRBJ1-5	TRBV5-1	CASSSAGEGQPQHF
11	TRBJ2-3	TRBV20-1	CSAIRLDTQYF
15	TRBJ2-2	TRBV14	CASSHLTGNTGELFF
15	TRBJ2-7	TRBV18	CASSPLGTGSDEQYF
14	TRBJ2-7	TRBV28	CASSRGQGGYEQYF
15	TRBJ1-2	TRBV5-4	CASSVRDRGLHGYTF
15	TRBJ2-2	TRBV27	CASRWDRANTGELFF
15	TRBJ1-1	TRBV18	CASSLQGGLNTEAFF
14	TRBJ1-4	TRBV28	CASRGTVTNEKLFF
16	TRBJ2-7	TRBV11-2	CASSWGAGDYSYEQYF
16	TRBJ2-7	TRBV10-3	CAISESNQGARYEQYF
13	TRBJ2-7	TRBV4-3	CASSQDRSYEQYF
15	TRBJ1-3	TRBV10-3	CAIGDTVFSGNTIYF
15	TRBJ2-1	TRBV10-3	CAISAGLGNERDQFF
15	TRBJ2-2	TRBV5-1	CASSLGQVAIGELFF
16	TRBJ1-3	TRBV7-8	CASSLAGGLTGNTIYF
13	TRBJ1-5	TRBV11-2	CASSLSGGQPQHF
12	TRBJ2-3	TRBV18	CASSPRPDTQYF
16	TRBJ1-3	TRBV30	CAWSSRTGFSGNTIYF
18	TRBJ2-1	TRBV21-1	CASSRQGWLAGEGNEQFF
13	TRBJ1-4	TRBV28	CASRVGGNEKLFF
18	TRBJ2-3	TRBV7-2	CASSLVSGTERTTDTQYF
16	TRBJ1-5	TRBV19	CASSSPPGTLNQPQHF
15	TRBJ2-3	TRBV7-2	CASSLDSGGADTQYF
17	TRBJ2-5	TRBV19	CASRSRAGQGGRETQYF
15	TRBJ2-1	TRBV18	CASSPQRSSYNEQFF
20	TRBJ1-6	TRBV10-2	CASSESSGQGYSSYNSPLHF
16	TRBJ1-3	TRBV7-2	CASSSRYSISGNTIYF
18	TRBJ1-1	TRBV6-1	CASSDLGAGTGSKTEAFF
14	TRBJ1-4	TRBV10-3	CAISDGLAGENLFF
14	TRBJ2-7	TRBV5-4	CASSRYVTGNEQYF
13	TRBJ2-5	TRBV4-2	CASSRALQETQYF
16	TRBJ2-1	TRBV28	CASSLIGRSSYNEQFF
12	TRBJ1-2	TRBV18	CASSPQGGGYTF
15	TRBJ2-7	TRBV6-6	CASSPRGVAASEQYF
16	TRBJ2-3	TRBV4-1	CASSQDSWLAADTQYF
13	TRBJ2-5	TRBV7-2	CASKGQGAGTQYF